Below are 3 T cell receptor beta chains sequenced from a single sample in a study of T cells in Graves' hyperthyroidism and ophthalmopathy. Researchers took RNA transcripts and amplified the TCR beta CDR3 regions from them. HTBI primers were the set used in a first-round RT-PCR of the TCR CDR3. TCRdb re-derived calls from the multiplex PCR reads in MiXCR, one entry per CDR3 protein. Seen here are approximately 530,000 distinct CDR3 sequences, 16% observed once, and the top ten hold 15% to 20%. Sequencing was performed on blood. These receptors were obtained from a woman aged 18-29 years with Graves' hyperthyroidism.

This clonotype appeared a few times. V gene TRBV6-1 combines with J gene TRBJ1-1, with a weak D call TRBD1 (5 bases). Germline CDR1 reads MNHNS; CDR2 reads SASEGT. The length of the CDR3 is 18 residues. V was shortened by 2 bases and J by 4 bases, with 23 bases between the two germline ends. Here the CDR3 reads CASSEKSWTPPRGTEAFF. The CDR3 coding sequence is TGTGCCAGCAGTGAAAAGTCTTGGACCCCTCCGAGGGGCACTGAAGCTTTCTTT.

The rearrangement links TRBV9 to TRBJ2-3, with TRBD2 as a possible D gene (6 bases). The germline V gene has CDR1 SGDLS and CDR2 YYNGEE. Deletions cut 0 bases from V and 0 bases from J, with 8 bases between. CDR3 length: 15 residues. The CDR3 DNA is TGTGCCAGCAGCGTAGATGGGACTAGCACAGATACGCAGTATTTT. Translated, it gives CASSVDGTSTDTQYF. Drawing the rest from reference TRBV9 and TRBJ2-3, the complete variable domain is DSGVTQTPKHLITATGQRVTLRCSPRSGDLSVYWYQQSLDQGLQFLIQYYNGEERAKGNILERFSAQQFPDLHSELNLSSLELGDSALYFCASSVDGTSTDTQYFGPGTRLTVL.

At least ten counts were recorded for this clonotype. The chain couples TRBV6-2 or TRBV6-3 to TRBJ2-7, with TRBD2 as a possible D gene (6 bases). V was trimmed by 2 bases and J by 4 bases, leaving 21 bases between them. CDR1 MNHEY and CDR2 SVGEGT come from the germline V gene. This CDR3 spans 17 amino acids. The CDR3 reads CASSYQPGRRESYEQYF. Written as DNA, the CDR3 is TGTGCCAGCAGTTACCAACCCGGGCGGCGGGAATCGTACGAGCAGTACTTC.